The present T cell receptor beta chain was sequenced within a study of CD8+ T cells in alopecia areata. Looking at the study overall: Treated patients were given oral tofacitinib, which was dosed at 5 to 10 mg twice daily.

Findings and caveats of the study: Affected lesional scalp, above all in alopecia totalis/universalis, was more clonal than normal scalp. For patients receiving tofacitinib, scalp clonality and expanded CD8+ clones among the top 100 significantly decreased.

Reverse transcribed after extraction, RNA yielded cDNA as the sequencing template. Clones were read by immunoSEQ multiplex PCR, and TCRdb kept only the in-frame ones, dropping some. The table has some 180,000 clones, approximately 50% seen once. This clone was picked up a small number of times. The antigen is undetermined. Documented treatment: oral pan-JAK inhibitor, 5-10 mg twice daily. The CDR3 contains 14 residues. Trimming pared 3 bases from V and 3 bases from J, leaving 11 bases between. In germline, CDR1 is ENHRY, CDR2 SYGVKD. The TCR comes from a human donor with alopecia areata. This chain joins TRBV10-3 and TRBJ1-2; D is unresolved. Sequences were derived from CD8+ T cells sorted from blood, sampled around week 53, from a patient treated with tofacitinib. The CDR3 DNA reads TGTGCCATCAGTGATCCCGACGGTCACTATGGCTACACCTTC. Encoded protein: CAISDPDGHYGYTF.